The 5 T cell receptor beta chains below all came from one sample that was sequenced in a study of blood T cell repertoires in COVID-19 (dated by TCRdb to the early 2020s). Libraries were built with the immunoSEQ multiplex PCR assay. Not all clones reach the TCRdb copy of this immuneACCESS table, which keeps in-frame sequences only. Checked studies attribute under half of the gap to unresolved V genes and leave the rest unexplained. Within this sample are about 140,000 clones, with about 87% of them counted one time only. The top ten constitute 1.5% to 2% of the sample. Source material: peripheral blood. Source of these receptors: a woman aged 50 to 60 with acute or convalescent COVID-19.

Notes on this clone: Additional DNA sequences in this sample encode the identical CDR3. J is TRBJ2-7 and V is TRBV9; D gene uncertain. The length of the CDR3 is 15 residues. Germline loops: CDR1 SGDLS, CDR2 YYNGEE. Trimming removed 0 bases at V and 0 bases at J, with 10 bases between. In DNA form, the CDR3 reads TGTGCCAGCAGCGTAGGCGTCGGTAGCTCCTACGAGCAGTACTTC. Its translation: CASSVGVGSSYEQYF.

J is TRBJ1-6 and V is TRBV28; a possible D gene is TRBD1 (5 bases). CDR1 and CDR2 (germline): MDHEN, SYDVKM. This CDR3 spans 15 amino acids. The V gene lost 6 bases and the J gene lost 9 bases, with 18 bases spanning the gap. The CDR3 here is CASSPAGGASSPLHF. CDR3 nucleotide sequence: TGTGCCAGCAGCCCCGCGGGGGGAGCGAGTTCACCCCTCCACTTT. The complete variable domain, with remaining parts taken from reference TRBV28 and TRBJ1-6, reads DVKVTQSSRYLVKRTGEKVFLECVQDMDHENMFWYRQDPGLGLRLIYFSYDVKMKEKGDIPEGYSVSREKKERFSLILESASTNQTSMYLCASSPAGGASSPLHFGNGTRLTVT.

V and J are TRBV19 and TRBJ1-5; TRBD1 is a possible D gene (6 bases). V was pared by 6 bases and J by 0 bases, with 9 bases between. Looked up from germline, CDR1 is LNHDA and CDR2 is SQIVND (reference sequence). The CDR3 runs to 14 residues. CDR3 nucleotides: TGTGCCAGTAGGGACAGTTATAGCAATCAGCCCCAGCATTTT. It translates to CASRDSYSNQPQHF.

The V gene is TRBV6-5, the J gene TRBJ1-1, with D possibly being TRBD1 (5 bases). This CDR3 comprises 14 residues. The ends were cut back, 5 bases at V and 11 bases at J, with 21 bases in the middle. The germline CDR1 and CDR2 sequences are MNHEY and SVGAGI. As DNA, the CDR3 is TGTGCCAGCAGTCGTGCGGGATCGGGGGGAAGTGCTTTCTTT. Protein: CASSRAGSGGSAFF.

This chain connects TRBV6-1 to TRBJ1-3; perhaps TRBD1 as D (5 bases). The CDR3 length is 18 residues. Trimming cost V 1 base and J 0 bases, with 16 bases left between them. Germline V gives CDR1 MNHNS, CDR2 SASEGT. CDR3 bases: TGTGCCAGCAGTGAAGTAATGGGGGGGTTTAGCTCTGGAAACACCATATATTTT. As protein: CASSEVMGGFSSGNTIYF.